The sequence of this T cell receptor (beta chain) was determined in a study of Ad26.COV2.S vaccination and SARS-CoV-2 variants. Germline CDR1 SGDLS, CDR2 YYNGEE. The CDR3 has 15 residues. The ends were cut back, 0 bases at V and 0 bases at J, with 9 bases in the middle. The method was immunoSEQ multiplex PCR; TCRdb's version includes in-frame clones alone and lacks a portion of them. The table shows 360,000 or so clones, with roughly 84% occurring only once. Specified treatment: approximately 18 received Ad26.COV2.S at low or high dose, single or two shots; 5 received placebo; per-sample allocation not given. Day 63 after the first injection of vaccine or placebo was the sampling time.

The chain recombines TRBV9 with TRBJ1-2, with a possible D match to TRBD1 (5 bases). The source was peripheral blood, collected in a trial of Ad26.COV2.S vaccine versus placebo. This TCR derives from a person aged 18-60 years who received the Ad26.COV2.S COVID-19 vaccine or a placebo. CDR3 sequence (DNA): TGTGCCAGCAGCGTAGACGGCAGGGCTAACTATGGCTACACCTTC. Translation gives CASSVDGRANYGYTF.